These 3 T cell receptor beta chains originate from one sample sequenced in a study of Graves' ophthalmopathy and Graves' hyperthyroidism. Transcripts of RNA were the source for amplifying TCR beta CDR3 regions. Investigators did first-round RT-PCR with HTBI primers, then second-round multiplex PCR. TCRdb reprocessed the multiplex PCR reads via MiXCR and lists one record per CDR3 protein. The sample holds about 740,000 distinct CDR3 sequences, approximately 40% seen once. What was sequenced was peripheral blood. These TCRs come from an adult man with Graves' ophthalmopathy.

There are many counts of this clonotype. The genes are TRBV25-1 and TRBJ2-7, with D perhaps TRBD1 (5 bases). The CDR3 covers 13 residues. V was cut by 4 bases and J by 2 bases, with 9 bases left in between. Germline V CDR1 and CDR2: MGHDK, SYGVNS. CDR3 loop: CASSVAGTYEQYF. The CDR3 nucleotides read TGTGCCAGCAGTGTTGCAGGGACCTACGAGCAGTACTTC.

The chain employs TRBV7-6 and TRBJ2-7, with D perhaps being TRBD1 or TRBD2 (5 bases each). The CDR3 runs 16 residues. V was shortened by 4 bases and J by 3 bases, with 19 bases between the two germline ends. Per the germline V gene, CDR1 is SGHVS and CDR2 is FNYEAQ. The CDR3 reads CASSSDETVTSYEQYF. The CDR3 nucleotides are TGTGCCAGCAGCTCCGATGAGACAGTTACTAGCTACGAGCAGTACTTC.

This chain joins TRBV11-1 and TRBJ1-2, with D maybe TRBD1 (6 bases). This CDR3 contains 13 residues. V dropped 11 bases and J dropped 8 bases, with 21 bases sitting between them. CDR1 is SGHAT and CDR2 is FQDESV in the germline V gene (reference sequence). CDR3 nucleotide sequence: TGTGCCTGGAGCCCTTTGACAGGCTCCGGCTACACCTTC. It encodes CAWSPLTGSGYTF.